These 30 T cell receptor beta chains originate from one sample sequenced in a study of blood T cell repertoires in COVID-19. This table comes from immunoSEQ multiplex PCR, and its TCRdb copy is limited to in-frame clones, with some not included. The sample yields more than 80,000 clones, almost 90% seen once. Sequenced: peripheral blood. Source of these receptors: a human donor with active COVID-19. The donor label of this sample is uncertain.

CDR3 residues: CASSSGTANYGYTF. CDR3 DNA sequence: TGTGCCAGCAGCTCCGGGACAGCTAACTATGGCTACACCTTC. The chain is built from TRBV5-4 and TRBJ1-2; 7 positions agree with TRBD1. After removal of 3 bases from V and 0 bases from J, the junction contained 2 bases not matched to a gene. The germline V gene encodes CDR1 SGHNT and CDR2 YYREEE (reference sequence). The CDR3 is 14 residues long.

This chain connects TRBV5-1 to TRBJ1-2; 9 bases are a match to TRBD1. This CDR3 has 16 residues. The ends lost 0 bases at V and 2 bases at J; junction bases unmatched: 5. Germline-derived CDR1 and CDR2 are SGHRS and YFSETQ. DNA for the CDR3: TGCGCCAGCAGCTTGGGAGGTGGACAGGGGAACTATGGCTACACCTTC. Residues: CASSLGGGQGNYGYTF.

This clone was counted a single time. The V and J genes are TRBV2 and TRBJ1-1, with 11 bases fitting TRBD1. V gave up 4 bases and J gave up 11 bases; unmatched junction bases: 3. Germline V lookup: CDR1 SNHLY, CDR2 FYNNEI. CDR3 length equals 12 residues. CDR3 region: CASSADRGRAFF. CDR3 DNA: TGTGCCAGCAGTGCGGACAGGGGGCGTGCTTTCTTT. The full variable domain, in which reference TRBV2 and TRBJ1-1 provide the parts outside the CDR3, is EPEVTQTPSHQVTQMGQEVILRCVPISNHLYFYWYRQILGQKVEFLVSFYNNEISEKSEIFDDQFSVERPDGSNFTLKIRSTKLEDSAMYFCASSADRGRAFFGQGTRLTVV.

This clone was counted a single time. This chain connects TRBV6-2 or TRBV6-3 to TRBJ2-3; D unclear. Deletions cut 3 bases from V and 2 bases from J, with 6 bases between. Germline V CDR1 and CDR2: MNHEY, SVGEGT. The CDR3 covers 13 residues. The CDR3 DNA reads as TGTGCCAGCAGTTATCAGTACACAGATACGCAGTATTTT. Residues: CASSYQYTDTQYF.

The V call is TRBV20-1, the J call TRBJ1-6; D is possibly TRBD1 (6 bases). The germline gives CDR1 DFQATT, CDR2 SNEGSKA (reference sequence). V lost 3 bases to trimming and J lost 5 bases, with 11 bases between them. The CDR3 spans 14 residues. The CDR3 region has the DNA TGCAGTGCTAGTAGCAGGGGCCATAATTCACCCCTCCACTTT. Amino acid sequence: CSASSRGHNSPLHF.

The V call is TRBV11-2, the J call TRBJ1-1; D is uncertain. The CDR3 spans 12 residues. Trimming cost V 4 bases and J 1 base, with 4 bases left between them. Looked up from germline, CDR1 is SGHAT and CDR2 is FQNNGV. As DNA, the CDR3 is TGTGCCAGCAGCTATAGGAACACTGAAGCTTTCTTT. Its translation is CASSYRNTEAFF.

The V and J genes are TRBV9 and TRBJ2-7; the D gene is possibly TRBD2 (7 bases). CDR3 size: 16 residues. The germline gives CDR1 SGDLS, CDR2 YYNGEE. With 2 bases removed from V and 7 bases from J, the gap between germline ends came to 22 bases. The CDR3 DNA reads TGTGCCAGCAGCGTTGGAGACGGGGGGCCACTTCGGGAGCAGTACTTC. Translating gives CASSVGDGGPLREQYF.

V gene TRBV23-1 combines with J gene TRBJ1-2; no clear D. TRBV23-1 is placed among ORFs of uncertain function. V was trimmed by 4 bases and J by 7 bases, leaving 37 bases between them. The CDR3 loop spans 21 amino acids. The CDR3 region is CASSRLTLVESLPSRGGGYTF. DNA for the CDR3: TGCGCCAGCAGTCGACTCACCCTCGTTGAGTCCCTTCCCAGCCGTGGTGGTGGCTACACCTTC.

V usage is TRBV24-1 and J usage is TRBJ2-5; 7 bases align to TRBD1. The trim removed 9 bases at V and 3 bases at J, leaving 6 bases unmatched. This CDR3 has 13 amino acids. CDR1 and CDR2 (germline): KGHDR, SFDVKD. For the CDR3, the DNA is TGTGCCACCTCCGGGACAGATAAAGAGACCCAGTACTTC. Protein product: CATSGTDKETQYF.

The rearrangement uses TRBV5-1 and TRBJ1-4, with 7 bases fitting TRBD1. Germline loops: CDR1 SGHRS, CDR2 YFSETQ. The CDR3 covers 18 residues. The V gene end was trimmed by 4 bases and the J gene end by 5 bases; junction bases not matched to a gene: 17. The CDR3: CASSHEQGQVKLNEKLFF. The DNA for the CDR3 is TGCGCCAGCAGCCACGAACAGGGGCAGGTTAAGTTGAATGAAAAACTGTTTTTT.

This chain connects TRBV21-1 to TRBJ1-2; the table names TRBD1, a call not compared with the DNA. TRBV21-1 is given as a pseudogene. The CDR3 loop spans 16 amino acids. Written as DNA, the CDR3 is TGTGCCAGCAGCAAAGGAAGGCTAGACAGGGCGGTTGGCTACACCTTC. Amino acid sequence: CASSKGRLDRAVGYTF.

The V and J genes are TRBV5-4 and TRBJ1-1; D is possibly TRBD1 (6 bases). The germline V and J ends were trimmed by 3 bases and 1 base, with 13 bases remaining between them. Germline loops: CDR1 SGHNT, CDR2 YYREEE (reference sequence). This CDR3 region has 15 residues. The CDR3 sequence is CASSSMVRGNTEAFF. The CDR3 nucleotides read TGTGCCAGCAGCTCCATGGTCAGGGGGAACACTGAAGCTTTCTTT.

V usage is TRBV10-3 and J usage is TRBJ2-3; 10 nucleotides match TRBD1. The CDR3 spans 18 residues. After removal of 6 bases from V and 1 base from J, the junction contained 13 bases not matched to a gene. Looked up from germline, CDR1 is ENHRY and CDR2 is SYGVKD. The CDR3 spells CAIRREPGQGLGTDTQYF. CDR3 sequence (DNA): TGTGCCATCAGACGAGAGCCGGGACAGGGGTTGGGCACAGATACGCAGTATTTT.

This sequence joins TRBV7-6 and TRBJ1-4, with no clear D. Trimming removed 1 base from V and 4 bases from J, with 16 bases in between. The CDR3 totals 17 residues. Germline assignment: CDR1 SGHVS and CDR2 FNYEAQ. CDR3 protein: CASSLGGFRINNEKLFF. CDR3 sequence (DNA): TGTGCCAGCAGCTTAGGAGGGTTTAGGATCAATAATGAAAAACTGTTTTTT.

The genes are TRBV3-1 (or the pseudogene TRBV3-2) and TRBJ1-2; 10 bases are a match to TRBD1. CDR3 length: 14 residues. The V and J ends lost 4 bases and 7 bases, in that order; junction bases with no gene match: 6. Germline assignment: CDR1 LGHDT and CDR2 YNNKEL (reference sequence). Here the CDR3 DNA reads TGTGCCAGCAGCCCAGACAGGGGGCAGTTTGGCTACACCTTC. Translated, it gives CASSPDRGQFGYTF.

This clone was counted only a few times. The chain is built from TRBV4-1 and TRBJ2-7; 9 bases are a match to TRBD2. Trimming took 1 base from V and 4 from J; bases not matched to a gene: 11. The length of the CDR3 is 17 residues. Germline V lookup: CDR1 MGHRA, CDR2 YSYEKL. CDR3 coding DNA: TGCGCCAGCAGCCAAGGCCCAGGGCGGGGGGGCAGATACGAGCAGTACTTC. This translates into CASSQGPGRGGRYEQYF.

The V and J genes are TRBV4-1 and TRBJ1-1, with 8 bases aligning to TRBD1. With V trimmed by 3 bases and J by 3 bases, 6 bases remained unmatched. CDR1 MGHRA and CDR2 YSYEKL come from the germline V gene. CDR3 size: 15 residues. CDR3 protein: CASSHPGTGHTEAFF. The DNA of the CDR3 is TGCGCCAGCAGCCACCCAGGGACAGGCCACACTGAAGCTTTCTTT.

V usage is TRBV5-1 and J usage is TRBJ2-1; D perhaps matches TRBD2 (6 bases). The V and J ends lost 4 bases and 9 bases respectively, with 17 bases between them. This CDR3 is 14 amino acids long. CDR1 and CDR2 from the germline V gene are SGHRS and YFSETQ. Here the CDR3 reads CASSGLVGGVEQFF. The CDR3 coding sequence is TGCGCCAGCAGCGGACTCGTCGGGGGTGTTGAGCAGTTCTTC.

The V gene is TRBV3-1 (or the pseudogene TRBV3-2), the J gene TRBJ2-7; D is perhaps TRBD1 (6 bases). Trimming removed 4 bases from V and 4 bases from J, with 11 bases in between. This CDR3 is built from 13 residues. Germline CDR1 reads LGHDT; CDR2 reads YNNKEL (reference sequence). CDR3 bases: TGTGCCAGCAGCCCACAGGGCCGGTACGAGCAGTACTTC. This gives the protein CASSPQGRYEQYF.

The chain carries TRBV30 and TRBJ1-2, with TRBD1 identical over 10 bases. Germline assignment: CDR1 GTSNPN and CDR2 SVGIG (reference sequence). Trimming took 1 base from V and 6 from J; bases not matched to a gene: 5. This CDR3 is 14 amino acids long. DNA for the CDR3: TGTGCCTGGAGTGCCCACGGGACAGGGGATGGCTACACCTTC. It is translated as CAWSAHGTGDGYTF.

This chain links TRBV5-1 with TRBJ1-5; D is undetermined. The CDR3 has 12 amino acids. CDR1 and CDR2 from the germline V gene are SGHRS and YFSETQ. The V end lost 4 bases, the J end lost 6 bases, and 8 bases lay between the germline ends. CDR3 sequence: CASSLEGQPQHF. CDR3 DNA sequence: TGCGCCAGCAGCCTAGAGGGTCAGCCCCAGCATTTT. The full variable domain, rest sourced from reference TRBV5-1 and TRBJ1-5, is KAGVTQTPRYLIKTRGQQVTLSCSPISGHRSVSWYQQTPGQGLQFLFEYFSETQRNKGNFPGRFSGRQFSNSRSEMNVSTLELGDSALYLCASSLEGQPQHFGDGTRLSIL.

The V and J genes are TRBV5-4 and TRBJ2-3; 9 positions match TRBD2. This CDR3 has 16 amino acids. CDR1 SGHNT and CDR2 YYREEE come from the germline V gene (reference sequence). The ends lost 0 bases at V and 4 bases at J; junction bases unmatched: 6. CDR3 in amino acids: CASSLDLAGGPDTQYF. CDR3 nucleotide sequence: TGTGCCAGCAGCTTGGATCTGGCGGGGGGGCCAGATACGCAGTATTTT. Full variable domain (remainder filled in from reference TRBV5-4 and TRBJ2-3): ETGVTQSPTHLIKTRGQQVTLRCSSQSGHNTVSWYQQALGQGPQFIFQYYREEENGRGNFPPRFSGLQFPNYSSELNVNALELDDSALYLCASSLDLAGGPDTQYFGPGTRLTVL.

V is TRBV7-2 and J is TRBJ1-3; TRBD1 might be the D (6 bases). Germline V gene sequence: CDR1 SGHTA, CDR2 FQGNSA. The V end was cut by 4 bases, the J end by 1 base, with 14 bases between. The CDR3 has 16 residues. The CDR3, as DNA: TGTGCCAGCAGCTCGCCAGGGGCGGGTTCTGGAAACACCATATATTTT. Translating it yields CASSSPGAGSGNTIYF.

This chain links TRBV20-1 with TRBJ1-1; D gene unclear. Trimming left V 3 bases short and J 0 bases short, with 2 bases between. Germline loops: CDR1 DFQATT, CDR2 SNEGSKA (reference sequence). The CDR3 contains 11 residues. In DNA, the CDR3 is TGCAGTGCTAGCTTGAACACTGAAGCTTTCTTT. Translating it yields CSASLNTEAFF.

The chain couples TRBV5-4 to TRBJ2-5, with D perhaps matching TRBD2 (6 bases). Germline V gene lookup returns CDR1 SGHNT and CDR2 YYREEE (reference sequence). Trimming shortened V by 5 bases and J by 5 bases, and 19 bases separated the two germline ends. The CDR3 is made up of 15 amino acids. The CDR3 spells CASSFVGGGRETQYF. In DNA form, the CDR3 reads TGTGCCAGCAGTTTCGTCGGGGGTGGGAGGGAGACCCAGTACTTC.

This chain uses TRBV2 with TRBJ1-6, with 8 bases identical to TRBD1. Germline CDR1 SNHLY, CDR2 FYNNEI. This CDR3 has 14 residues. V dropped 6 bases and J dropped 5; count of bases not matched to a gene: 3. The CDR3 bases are TGTGCCAGCAGCGGGACAGGTGATAATTCACCCCTCCACTTT. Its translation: CASSGTGDNSPLHF.

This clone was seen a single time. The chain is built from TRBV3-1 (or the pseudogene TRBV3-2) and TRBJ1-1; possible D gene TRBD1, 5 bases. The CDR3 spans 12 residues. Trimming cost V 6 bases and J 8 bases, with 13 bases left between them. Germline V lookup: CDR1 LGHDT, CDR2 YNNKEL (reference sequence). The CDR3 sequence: CASRQKEGEAFF. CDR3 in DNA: TGTGCCAGCAGACAAAAGGAGGGGGAAGCTTTCTTT.

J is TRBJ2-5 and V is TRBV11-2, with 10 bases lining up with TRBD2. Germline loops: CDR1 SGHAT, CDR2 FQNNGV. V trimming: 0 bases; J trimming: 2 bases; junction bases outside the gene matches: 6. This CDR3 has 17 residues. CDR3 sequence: CASSLDFTSGAQETQYF. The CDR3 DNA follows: TGTGCCAGCAGCTTAGATTTTACTAGCGGGGCGCAAGAGACCCAGTACTTC.

Here the CDR3 DNA reads TGTGCCAGCAGTTATAGGACAGGGGCCACTGAAGCTTTCTTT. Its protein is CASSYRTGATEAFF. This rearrangement joins TRBV27 to TRBJ1-1, with 9 nucleotides matching TRBD1. J was trimmed by 4 bases and V by 4 bases; bases with no gene match: 4. The CDR3 consists of 14 residues. CDR1 is MNHEY, CDR2 SMNVEV, per germline (reference sequence).

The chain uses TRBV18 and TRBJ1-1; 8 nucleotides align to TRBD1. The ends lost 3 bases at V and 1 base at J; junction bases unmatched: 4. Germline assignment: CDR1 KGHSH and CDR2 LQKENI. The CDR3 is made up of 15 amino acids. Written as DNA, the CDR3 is TGTGCCAGCTCACCCGGACAGGGTTGGAACACTGAAGCTTTCTTT. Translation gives CASSPGQGWNTEAFF. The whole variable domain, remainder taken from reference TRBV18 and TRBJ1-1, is NAGVMQNPRHLVRRRGQEARLRCSPMKGHSHVYWYRQLPEEGLKFMVYLQKENIIDESGMPKERFSAEFPKEGPSILRIQQVVRGDSAAYFCASSPGQGWNTEAFFGQGTRLTVV.